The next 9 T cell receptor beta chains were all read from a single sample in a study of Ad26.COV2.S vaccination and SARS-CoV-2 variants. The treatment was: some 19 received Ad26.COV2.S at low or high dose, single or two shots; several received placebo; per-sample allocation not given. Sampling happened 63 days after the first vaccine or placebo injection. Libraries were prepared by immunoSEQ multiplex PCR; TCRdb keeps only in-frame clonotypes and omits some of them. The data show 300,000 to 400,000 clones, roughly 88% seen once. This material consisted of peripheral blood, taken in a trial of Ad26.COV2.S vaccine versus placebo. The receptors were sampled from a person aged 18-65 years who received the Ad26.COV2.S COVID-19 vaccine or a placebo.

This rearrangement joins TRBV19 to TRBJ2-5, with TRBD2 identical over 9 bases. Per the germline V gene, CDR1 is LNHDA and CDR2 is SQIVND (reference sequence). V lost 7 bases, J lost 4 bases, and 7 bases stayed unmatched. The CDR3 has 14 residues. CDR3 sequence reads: CASTRRGGPETQYF. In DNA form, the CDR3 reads TGTGCCAGTACTAGGCGGGGGGGCCCAGAGACCCAGTACTTC.

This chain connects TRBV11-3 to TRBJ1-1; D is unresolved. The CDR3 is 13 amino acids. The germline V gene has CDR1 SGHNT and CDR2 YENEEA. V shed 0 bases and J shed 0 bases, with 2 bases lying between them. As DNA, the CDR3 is TGTGCCAGCAGCTTAGAGATGAACACTGAAGCTTTCTTT. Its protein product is CASSLEMNTEAFF. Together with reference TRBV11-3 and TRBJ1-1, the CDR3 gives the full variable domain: EAGVVQSPRYKIIEKKQPVAFWCNPISGHNTLYWYLQNLGQGPELLIRYENEEAVDDSQLPKDRFSAERLKGVDSTLKIQPAELGDSAVYLCASSLEMNTEAFFGQGTRLTVV.

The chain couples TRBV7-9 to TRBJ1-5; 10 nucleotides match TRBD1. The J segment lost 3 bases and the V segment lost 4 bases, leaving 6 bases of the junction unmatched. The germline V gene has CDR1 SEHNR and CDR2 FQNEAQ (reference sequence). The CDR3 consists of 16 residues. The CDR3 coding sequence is TGTGCCAGCAGCTCGTCAGACAGGGGGCACAATCAGCCCCAGCATTTT. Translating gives CASSSSDRGHNQPQHF.

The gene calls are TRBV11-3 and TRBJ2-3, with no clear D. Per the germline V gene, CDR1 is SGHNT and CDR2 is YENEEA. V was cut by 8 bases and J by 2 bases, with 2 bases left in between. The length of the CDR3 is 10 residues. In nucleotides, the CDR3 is TGTGCCAGCCACACAGATACGCAGTATTTT. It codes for CASHTDTQYF. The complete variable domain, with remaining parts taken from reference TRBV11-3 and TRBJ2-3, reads EAGVVQSPRYKIIEKKQPVAFWCNPISGHNTLYWYLQNLGQGPELLIRYENEEAVDDSQLPKDRFSAERLKGVDSTLKIQPAELGDSAVYLCASHTDTQYFGPGTRLTVL.

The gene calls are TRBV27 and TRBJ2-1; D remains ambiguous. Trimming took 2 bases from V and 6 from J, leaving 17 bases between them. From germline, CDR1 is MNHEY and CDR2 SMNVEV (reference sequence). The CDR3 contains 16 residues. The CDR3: CASSLRQGPRANEQFF. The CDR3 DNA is TGTGCCAGCAGTTTACGTCAAGGCCCCCGCGCCAATGAGCAGTTCTTC.

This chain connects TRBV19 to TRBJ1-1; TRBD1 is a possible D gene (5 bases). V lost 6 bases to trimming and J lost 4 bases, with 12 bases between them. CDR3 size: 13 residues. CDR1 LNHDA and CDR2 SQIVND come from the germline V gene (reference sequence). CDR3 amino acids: CASRQTVATEAFF. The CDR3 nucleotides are TGTGCCAGTAGACAGACAGTAGCCACTGAAGCTTTCTTT.

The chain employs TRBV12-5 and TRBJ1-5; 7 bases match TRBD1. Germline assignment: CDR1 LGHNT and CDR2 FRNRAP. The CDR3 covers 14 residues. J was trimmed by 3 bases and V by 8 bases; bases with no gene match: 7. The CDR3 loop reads CASRGDSDNQPQHF. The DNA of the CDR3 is TGTGCTAGTCGGGGGGACAGTGACAATCAGCCCCAGCATTTT.

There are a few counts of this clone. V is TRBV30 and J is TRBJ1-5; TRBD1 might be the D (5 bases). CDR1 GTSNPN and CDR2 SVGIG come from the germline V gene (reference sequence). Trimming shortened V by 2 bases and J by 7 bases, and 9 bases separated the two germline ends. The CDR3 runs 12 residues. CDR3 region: CAWSRDGQPQHF. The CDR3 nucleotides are TGTGCCTGGAGTCGGGACGGCCAGCCCCAGCATTTT.

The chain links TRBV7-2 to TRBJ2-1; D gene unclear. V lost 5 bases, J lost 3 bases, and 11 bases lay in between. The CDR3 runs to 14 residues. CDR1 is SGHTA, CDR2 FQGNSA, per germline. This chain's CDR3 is CASSPPPFYNEQFF. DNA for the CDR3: TGTGCCAGCAGCCCACCCCCGTTCTACAATGAGCAGTTCTTC.